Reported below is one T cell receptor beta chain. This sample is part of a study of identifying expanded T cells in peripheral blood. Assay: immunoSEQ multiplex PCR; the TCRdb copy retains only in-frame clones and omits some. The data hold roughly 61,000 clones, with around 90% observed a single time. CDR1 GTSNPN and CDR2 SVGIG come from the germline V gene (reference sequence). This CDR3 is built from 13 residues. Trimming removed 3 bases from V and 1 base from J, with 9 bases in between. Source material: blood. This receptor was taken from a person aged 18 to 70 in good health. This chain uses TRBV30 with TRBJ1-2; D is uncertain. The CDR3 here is CAWSRGNNYGYTF. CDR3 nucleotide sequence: TGTGCCTGGAGCCGAGGGAATAACTATGGCTACACCTTC.